This TCR beta chain was profiled in a study of human T cells and chemical hapten exposure. The time point was: patch test 2, 6 weeks after DPC sensitization. Treatment indicated: therapeutic diphenylcyclopropenone sensitization with weekly scalp DPC. Notes on the study in general: TCRs at high frequency, those above 1 in 1000, did not change with DPC sensitization. Higher patch test scores went with higher counts of PT1 expanded TCRs.

Each cDNA molecule in the library carried unique molecular identifiers. TCRdb reprocessed the RACE reads via MiXCR and lists one record per CDR3 protein. The sample lists tens of thousands of distinct CDR3 sequences, less than 11% occurring once. This clonotype was counted ten times or more. Its antigen is unknown. This TCR was sampled from a woman between 45 and 65 years old with alopecia areata. Some clones in this sample may be carry-over from other donors' samples. This material consisted of whole blood, taken in connection with sensitization to the hapten diphenylcyclopropenone (DPC).

The CDR3, as DNA: TGTGCCAGCAGTTTGTATCAGTTACTAGGCTCACCCCTCCACTTT. Amino acids: CASSLYQLLGSPLHF. This chain links TRBV28 with TRBJ1-6; no reliable D call. Germline-derived CDR1 and CDR2 are MDHEN and SYDVKM. CDR3 length: 15 residues. V was pared by 3 bases and J by 10 bases, with 16 bases between.